This TCR beta chain was found in a study of cytomegalovirus exposure and HLA in healthy donors. Notes on the study in general: What TCR beta sequences reportedly achieved was accurate prediction of HLA-A and HLA-B alleles in most subjects.

Vbeta (60) and Jbeta (13) primers were used in the PCR. Assay: immunoSEQ multiplex PCR; the TCRdb copy retains only in-frame clones and omits some. Among hundreds of thousands of clones listed, over 70% were seen once. This clone is a singleton in its sample. Its antigen is still unknown. Germline assignment: CDR1 MGHRA and CDR2 YSYEKL. Trimming removed 0 bases at V and 3 bases at J, with 14 bases between. The CDR3 has 16 residues. Sequenced material: PBMCs. The chain employs TRBV4-1 and TRBJ1-1, with D perhaps matching TRBD1 (5 bases). This TCR was recovered from a boy between 2 and 10 years old in good health and CMV-seronegative. CDR3 nucleotides: TGCGCCAGCAGCCAAGATCTGAACCCGGGGGACACTGAAGCTTTCTTT. Amino acid sequence: CASSQDLNPGDTEAFF.